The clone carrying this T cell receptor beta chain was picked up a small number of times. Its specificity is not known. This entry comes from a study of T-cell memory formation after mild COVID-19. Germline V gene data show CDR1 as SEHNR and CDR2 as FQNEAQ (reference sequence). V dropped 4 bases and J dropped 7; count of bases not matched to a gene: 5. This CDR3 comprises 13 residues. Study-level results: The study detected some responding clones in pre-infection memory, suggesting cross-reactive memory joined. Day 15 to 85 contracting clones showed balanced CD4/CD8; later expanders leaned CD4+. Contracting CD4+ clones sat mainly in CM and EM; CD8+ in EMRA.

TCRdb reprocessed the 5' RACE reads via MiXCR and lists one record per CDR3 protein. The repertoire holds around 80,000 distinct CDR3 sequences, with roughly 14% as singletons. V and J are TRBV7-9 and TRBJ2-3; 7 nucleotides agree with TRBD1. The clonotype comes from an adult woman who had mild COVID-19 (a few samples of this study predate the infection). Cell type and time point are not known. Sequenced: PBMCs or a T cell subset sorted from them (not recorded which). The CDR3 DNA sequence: TGTGCCAGCAGCTCCCGGGACAGCCATACGCAGTATTTT. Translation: CASSSRDSHTQYF.